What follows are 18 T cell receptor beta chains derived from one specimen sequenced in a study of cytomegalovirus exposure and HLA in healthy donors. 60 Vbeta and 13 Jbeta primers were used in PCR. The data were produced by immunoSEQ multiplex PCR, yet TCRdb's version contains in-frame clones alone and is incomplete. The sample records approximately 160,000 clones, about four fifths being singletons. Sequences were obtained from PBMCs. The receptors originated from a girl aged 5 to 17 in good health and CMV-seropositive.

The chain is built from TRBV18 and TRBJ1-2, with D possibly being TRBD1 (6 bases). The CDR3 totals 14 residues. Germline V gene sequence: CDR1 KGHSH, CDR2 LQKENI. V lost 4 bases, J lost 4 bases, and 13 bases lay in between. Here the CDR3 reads CASSLEDSPYGYTF. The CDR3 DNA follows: TGTGCCAGCTCACTCGAGGACAGCCCCTATGGCTACACCTTC.

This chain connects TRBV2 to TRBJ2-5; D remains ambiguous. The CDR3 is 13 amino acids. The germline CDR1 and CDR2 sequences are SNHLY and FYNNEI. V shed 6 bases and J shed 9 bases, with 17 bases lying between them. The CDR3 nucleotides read TGTGCCAGCAGACCCCCTATCCCCTCGGCCCAGTACTTC. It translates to CASRPPIPSAQYF. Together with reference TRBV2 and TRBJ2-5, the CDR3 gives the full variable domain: EPEVTQTPSHQVTQMGQEVILRCVPISNHLYFYWYRQILGQKVEFLVSFYNNEISEKSEIFDDQFSVERPDGSNFTLKIRSTKLEDSAMYFCASRPPIPSAQYFGPGTRLLVL.

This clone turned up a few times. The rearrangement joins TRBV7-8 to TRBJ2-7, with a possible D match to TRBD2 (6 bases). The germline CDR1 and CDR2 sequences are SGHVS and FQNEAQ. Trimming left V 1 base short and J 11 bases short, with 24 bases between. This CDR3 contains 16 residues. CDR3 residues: CASSLGTGTLLEGEYF. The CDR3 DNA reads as TGTGCCAGCAGCTTAGGAACCGGGACCCTCCTGGAGGGAGAGTACTTC.

CDR3 amino acids: CASSFMAGLLHF. The CDR3 coding sequence is TGTGCCAGCAGCTTTATGGCAGGACTCCTCCACTTT. The gene calls are TRBV7-9 and TRBJ1-6, with D unresolved. The CDR3 sequence is 12 residues long. CDR1 and CDR2 from the germline V gene are SEHNR and FQNEAQ (reference sequence). Trimming left V 3 bases short and J 15 bases short, with 12 bases between. Drawing the rest from reference TRBV7-9 and TRBJ1-6, the complete variable domain is DTGVSQNPRHKITKRGQNVTFRCDPISEHNRLYWYRQTLGQGPEFLTYFQNEAQLEKSRLLSDRFSAERPKGSFSTLEIQRTEQGDSAMYLCASSFMAGLLHFGNGTRLTVT.

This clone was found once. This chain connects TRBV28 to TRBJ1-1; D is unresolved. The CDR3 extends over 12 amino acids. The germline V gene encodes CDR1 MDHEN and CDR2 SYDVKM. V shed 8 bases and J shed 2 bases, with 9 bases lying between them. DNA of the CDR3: TGTGCCAGCGGATCAGGAAACACTGAAGCTTTCTTT. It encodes CASGSGNTEAFF.

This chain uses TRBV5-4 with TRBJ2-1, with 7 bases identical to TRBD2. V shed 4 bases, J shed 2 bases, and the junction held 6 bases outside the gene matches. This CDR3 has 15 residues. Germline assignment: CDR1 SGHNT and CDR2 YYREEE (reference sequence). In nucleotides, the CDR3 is TGTGCCAGCAGCCCTCGACTAGCTCCCTACAATGAGCAGTTCTTC. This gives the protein CASSPRLAPYNEQFF.

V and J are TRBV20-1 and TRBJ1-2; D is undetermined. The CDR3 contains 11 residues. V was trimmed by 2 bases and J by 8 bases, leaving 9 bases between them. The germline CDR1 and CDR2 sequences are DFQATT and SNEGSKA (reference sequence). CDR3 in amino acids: CSARPLRGYTF. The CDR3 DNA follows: TGCAGTGCTAGACCCCTCAGGGGCTACACCTTC.

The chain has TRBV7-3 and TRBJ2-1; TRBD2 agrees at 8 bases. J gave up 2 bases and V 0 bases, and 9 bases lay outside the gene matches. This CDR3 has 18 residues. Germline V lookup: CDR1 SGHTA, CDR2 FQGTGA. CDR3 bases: TGTGCCAGCAGCTTAACAGCGAGCGGGGGTGCTACCTACAATGAGCAGTTCTTC. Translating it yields CASSLTASGGATYNEQFF.

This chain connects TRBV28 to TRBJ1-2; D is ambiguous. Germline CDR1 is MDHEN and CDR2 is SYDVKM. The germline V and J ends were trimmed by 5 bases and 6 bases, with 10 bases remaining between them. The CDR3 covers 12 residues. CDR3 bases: TGTGCCAGCAGTCAGACTACCAATGGCTACACCTTC. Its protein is CASSQTTNGYTF.

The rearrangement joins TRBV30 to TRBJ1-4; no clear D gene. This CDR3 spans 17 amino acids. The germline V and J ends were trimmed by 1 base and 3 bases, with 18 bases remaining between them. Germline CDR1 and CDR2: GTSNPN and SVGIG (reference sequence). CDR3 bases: TGTGCCTGGAGTGCCCGCTGGGCAAGTTGGGCTAATGAAAAACTGTTTTTT. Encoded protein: CAWSARWASWANEKLFF.

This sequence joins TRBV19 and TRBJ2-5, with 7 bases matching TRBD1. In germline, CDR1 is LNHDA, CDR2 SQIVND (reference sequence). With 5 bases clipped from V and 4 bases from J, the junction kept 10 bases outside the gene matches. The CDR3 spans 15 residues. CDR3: CASSVQGQVLETQYF. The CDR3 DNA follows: TGTGCCAGTAGTGTCCAAGGACAGGTGTTAGAGACCCAGTACTTC.

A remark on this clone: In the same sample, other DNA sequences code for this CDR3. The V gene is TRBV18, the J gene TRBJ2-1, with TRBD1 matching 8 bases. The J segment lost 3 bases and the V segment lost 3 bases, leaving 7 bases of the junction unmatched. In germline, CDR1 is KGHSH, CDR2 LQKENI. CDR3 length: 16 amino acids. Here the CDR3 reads CASSPAQGVRYNEQFF. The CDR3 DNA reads TGTGCCAGCTCACCTGCACAGGGGGTTCGCTACAATGAGCAGTTCTTC.

The CDR3 loop reads CASRARAGNYEQYF. The CDR3 DNA reads as TGTGCCAGCAGGGCGCGAGCGGGGAACTACGAGCAGTACTTC. The chain combines TRBV2 with TRBJ2-7, with 7 bases lining up with TRBD2. Germline-derived CDR1 and CDR2 are SNHLY and FYNNEI. Losses at the gene ends were 6 bases for V and 3 bases for J; bases not matched to a gene: 8. The CDR3 length is 14 residues. Complete variable domain (other parts from reference TRBV2 and TRBJ2-7): EPEVTQTPSHQVTQMGQEVILRCVPISNHLYFYWYRQILGQKVEFLVSFYNNEISEKSEIFDDQFSVERPDGSNFTLKIRSTKLEDSAMYFCASRARAGNYEQYFGPGTRLTVT.

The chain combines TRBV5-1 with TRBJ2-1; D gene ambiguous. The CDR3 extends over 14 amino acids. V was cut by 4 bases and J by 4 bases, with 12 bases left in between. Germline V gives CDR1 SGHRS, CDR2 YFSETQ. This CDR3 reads CASSETGSYNEQFF. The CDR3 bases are TGCGCCAGCAGCGAGACTGGATCTTACAATGAGCAGTTCTTC.

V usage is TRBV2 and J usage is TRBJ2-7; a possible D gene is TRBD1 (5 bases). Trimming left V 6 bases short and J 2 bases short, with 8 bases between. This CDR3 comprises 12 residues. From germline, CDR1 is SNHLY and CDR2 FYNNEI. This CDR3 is CASSVRAYEQYF. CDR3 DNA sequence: TGTGCCAGCAGCGTCAGGGCCTACGAGCAGTACTTC.

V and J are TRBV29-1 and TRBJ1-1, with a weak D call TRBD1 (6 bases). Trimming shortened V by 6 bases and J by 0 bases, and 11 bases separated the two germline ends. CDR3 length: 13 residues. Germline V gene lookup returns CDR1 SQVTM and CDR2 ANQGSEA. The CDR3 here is CSVGGLMNTEAFF. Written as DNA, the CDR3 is TGCAGCGTAGGGGGTCTAATGAACACTGAAGCTTTCTTT.

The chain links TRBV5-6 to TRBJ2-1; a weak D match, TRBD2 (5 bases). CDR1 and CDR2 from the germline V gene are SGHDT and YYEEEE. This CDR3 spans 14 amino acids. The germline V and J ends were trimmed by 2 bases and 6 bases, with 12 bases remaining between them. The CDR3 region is CASSFRTRPNEQFF. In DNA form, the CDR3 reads TGTGCCAGCAGCTTCCGGACTCGCCCCAATGAGCAGTTCTTC. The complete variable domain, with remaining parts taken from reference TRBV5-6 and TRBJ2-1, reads DAGVTQSPTHLIKTRGQQVTLRCSPKSGHDTVSWYQQALGQGPQFIFQYYEEEERQRGNFPDRFSGHQFPNYSSELNVNALLLGDSALYLCASSFRTRPNEQFFGPGTRLTVL.

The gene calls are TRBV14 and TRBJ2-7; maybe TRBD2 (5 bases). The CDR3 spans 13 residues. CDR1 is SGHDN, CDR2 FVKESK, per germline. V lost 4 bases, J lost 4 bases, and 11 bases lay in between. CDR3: CASSPFGEYEQYF. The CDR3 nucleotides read TGTGCCAGCAGCCCCTTTGGGGAGTACGAGCAGTACTTC.